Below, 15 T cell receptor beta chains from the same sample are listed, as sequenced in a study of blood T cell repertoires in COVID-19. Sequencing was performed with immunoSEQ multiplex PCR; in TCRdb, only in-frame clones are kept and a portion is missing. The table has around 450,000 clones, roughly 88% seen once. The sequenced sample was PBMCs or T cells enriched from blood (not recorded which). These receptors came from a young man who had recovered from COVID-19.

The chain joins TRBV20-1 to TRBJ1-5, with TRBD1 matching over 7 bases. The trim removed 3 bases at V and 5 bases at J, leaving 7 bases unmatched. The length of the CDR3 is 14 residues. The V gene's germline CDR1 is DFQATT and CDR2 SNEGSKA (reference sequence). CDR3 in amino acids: CSASSGGGDQPQHF. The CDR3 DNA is TGCAGTGCTAGTTCAGGGGGTGGAGATCAGCCCCAGCATTTT.

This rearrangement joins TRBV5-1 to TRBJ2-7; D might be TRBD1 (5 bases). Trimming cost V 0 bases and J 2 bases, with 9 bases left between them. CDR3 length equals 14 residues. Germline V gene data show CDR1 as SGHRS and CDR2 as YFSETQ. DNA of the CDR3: TGCGCCAGCAGCTTGGCGGACATGACCTACGAGCAGTACTTC. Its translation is CASSLADMTYEQYF. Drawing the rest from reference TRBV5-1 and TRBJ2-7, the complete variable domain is KAGVTQTPRYLIKTRGQQVTLSCSPISGHRSVSWYQQTPGQGLQFLFEYFSETQRNKGNFPGRFSGRQFSNSRSEMNVSTLELGDSALYLCASSLADMTYEQYFGPGTRLTVT.

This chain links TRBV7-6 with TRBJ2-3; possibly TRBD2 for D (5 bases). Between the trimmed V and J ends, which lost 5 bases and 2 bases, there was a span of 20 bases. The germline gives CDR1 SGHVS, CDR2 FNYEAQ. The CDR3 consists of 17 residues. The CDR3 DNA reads TGTGCCAGCAGCACCAGTGCGGGTCTAGCTGCCACAGATACGCAGTATTTT. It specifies CASSTSAGLAATDTQYF.

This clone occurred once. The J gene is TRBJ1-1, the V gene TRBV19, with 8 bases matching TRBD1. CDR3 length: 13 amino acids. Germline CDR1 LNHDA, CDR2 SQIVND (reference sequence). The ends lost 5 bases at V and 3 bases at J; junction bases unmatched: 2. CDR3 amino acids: CASSWDRYTEAFF. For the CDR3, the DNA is TGTGCCAGTAGTTGGGACAGGTACACTGAAGCTTTCTTT.

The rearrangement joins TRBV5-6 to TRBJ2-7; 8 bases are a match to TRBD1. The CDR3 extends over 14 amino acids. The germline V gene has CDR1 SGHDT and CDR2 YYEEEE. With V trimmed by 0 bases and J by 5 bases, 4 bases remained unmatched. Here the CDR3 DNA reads TGTGCCAGCAGCTTGGGGACAGGGTTCGACGAGCAGTACTTC. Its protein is CASSLGTGFDEQYF. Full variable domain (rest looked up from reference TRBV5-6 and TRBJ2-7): DAGVTQSPTHLIKTRGQQVTLRCSPKSGHDTVSWYQQALGQGPQFIFQYYEEEERQRGNFPDRFSGHQFPNYSSELNVNALLLGDSALYLCASSLGTGFDEQYFGPGTRLTVT.

The CDR3 DNA reads TGTGCCACCCTTCCGGGACAGGGGAACAATGAGCAGTTCTTC. Its translation is CATLPGQGNNEQFF. V is TRBV10-3 and J is TRBJ2-1; 10 nucleotides match TRBD1. Germline trimming cut 10 bases from V and 5 bases from J; bases unmatched to any gene: 8. This CDR3 region has 14 residues. Germline V gene data show CDR1 as ENHRY and CDR2 as SYGVKD.

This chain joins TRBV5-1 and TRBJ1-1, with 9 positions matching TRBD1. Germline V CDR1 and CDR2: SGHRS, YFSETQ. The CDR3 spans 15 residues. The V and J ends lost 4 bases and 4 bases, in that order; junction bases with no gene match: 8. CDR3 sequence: CASSLRGQGPTEAFF. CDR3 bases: TGCGCCAGCAGCCTGAGGGGACAGGGACCCACTGAAGCTTTCTTT.

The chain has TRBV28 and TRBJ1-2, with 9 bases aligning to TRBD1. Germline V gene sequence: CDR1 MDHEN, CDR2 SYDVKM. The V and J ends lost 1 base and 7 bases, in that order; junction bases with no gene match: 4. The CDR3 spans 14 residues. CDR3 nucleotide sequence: TGTGCCAGCAGTTTATTAACAGGGGGCTCTGGCTACACCTTC. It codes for CASSLLTGGSGYTF.

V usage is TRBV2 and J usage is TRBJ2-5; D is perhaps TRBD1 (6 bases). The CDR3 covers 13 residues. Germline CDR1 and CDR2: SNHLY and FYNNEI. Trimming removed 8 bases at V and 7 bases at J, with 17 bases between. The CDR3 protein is CASGQSMDGTQYF. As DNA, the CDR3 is TGTGCCAGCGGACAGTCCATGGATGGGACCCAGTACTTC.

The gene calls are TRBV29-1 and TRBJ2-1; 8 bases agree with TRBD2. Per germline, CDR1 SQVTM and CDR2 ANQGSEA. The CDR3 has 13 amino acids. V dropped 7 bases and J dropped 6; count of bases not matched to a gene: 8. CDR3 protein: CSADGGAINEQFF. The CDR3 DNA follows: TGCAGCGCCGACGGGGGGGCTATCAATGAGCAGTTCTTC.

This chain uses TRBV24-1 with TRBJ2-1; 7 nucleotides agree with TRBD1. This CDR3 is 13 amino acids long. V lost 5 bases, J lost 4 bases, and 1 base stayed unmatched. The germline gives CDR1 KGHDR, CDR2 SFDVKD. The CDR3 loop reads CATSVRGYNEQFF. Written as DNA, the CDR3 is TGTGCCACCAGTGTCAGGGGGTACAATGAGCAGTTCTTC.

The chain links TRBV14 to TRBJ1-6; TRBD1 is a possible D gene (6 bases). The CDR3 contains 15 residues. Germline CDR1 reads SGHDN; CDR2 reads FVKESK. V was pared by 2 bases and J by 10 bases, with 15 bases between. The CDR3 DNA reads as TGTGCCAGCAGCCAACAACAGGGTATACTCTCACCCCTCCACTTT. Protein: CASSQQQGILSPLHF.

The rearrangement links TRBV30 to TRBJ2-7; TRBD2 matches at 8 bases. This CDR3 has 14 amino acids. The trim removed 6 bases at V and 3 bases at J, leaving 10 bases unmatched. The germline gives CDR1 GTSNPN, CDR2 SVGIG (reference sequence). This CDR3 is CACILPGLDYEQYF. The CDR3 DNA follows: TGTGCCTGTATACTTCCGGGACTAGACTACGAGCAGTACTTC.

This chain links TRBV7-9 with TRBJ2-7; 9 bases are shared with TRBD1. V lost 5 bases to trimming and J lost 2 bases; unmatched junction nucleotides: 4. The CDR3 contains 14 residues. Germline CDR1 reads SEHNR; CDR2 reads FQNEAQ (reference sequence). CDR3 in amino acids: CASSGRDRAYEQYF. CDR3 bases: TGTGCCAGCAGCGGCAGGGACAGGGCCTACGAGCAGTACTTC.

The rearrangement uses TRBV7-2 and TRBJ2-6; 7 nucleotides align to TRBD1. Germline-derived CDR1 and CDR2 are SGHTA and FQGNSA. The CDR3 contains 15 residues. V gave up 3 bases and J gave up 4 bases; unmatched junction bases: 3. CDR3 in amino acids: CASSLTGTGANVLTF. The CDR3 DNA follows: TGTGCCAGCAGCTTGACAGGGACGGGGGCCAACGTCCTGACTTTC.